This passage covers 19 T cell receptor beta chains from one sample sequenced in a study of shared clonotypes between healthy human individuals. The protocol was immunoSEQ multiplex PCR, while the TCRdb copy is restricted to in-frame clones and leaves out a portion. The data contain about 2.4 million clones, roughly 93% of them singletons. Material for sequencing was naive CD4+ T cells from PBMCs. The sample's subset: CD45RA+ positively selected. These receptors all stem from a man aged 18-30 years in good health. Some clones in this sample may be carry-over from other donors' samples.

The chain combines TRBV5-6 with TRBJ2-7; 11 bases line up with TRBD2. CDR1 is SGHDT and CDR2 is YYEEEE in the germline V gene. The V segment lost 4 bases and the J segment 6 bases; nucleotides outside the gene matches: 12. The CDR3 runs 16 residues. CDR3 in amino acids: CASSPPPGTSGREQYF. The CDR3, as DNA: TGTGCCAGCAGCCCCCCACCGGGGACTAGCGGACGCGAGCAGTACTTC.

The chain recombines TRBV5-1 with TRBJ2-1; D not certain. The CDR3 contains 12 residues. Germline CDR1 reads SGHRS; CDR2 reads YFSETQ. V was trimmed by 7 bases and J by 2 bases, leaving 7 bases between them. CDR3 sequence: CASAWTYNEQFF. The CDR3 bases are TGCGCCAGCGCGTGGACCTACAATGAGCAGTTCTTC.

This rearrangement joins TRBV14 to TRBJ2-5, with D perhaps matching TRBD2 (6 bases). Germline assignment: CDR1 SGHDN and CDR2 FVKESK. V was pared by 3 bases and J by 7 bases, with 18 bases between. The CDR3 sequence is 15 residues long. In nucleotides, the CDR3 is TGTGCCAGCAGCCAGACCTACGGGGGTATAGCGACCCAGTACTTC. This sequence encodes CASSQTYGGIATQYF.

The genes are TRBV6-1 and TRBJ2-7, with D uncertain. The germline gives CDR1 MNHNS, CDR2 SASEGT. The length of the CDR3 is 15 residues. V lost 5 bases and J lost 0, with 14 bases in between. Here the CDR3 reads CASSKPPKSSYEQYF. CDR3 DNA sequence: TGTGCCAGCAGTAAACCCCCCAAGAGCTCCTACGAGCAGTACTTC.

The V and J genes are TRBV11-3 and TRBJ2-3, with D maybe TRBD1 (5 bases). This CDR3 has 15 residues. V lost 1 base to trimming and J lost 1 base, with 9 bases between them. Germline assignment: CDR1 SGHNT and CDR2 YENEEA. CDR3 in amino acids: CASSLGGSGTDTQYF. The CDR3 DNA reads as TGTGCCAGCAGCTTAGGGGGCAGTGGCACAGATACGCAGTATTTT.

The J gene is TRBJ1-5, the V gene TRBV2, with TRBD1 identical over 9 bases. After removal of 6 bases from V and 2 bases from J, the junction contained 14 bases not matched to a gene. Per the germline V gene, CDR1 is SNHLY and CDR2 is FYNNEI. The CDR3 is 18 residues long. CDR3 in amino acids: CASRPGTGSKGGNQPQHF. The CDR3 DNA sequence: TGTGCCAGCAGACCCGGGACAGGGAGTAAAGGGGGCAATCAGCCCCAGCATTTT.

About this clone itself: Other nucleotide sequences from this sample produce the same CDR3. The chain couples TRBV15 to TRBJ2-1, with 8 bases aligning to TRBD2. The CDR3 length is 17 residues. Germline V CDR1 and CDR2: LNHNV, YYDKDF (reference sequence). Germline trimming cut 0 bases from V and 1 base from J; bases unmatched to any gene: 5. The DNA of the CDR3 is TGTGCCACCAGCAGAGATCCCAGCGGGAGTTCCTACAATGAGCAGTTCTTC. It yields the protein CATSRDPSGSSYNEQFF. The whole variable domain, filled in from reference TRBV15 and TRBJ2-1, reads DAMVIQNPRYQVTQFGKPVTLSCSQTLNHNVMYWYQQKSSQAPKLLFHYYDKDFNNEADTPDNFQSRRPNTSFCFLDIRSPGLGDTAMYLCATSRDPSGSSYNEQFFGPGTRLTVL.

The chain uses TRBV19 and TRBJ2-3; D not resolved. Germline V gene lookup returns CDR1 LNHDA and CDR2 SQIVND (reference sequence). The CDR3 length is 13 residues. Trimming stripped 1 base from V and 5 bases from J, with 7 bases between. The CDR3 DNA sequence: TGTGCCAGTAGTATAGTGACCGGAGATACGCAGTATTTT. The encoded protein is CASSIVTGDTQYF.

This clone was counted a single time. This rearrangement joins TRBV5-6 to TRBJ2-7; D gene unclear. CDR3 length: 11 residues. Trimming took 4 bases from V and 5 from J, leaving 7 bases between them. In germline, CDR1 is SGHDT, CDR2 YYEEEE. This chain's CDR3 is CASSRLHEQYF. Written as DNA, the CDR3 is TGTGCCAGCAGCCGACTCCACGAGCAGTACTTC.

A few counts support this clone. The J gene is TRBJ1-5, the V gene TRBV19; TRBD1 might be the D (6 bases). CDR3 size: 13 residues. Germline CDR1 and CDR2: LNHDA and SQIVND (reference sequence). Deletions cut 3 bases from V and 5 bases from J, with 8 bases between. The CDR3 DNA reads TGTGCCAGTAGTATGAACAGGGATCAGCCCCAGCATTTT. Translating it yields CASSMNRDQPQHF.

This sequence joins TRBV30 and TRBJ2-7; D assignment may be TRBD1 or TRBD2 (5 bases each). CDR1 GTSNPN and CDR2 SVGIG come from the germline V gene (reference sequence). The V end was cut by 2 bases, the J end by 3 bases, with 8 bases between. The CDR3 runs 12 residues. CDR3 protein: CAWSRDGYEQYF. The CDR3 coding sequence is TGTGCCTGGAGTCGGGACGGCTACGAGCAGTACTTC.

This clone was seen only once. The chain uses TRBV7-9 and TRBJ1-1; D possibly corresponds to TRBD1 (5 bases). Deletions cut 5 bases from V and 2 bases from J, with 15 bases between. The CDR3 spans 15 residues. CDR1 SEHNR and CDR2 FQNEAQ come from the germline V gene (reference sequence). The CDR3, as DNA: TGTGCCAGCAGCGGAAAGGGACGAGGAAACACTGAAGCTTTCTTT. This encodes CASSGKGRGNTEAFF.

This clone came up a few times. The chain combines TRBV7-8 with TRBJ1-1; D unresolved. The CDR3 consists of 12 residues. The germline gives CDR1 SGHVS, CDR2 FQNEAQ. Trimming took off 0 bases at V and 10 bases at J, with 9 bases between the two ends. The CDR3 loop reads CASSLAGMGAFF. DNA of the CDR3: TGTGCCAGCAGCTTAGCGGGGATGGGAGCTTTCTTT. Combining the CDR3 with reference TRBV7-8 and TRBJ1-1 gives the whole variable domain GAGVSQSPRYKVAKRGQDVALRCDPISGHVSLFWYQQALGQGPEFLTYFQNEAQLDKSGLPSDRFFAERPEGSVSTLKIQRTQQEDSAVYLCASSLAGMGAFFGQGTRLTVV.

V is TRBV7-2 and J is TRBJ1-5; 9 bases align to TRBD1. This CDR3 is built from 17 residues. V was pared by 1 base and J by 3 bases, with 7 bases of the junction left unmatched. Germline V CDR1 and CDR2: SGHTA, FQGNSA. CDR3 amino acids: CASSLVGTGWDNQPQHF. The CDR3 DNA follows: TGTGCCAGCAGCTTAGTAGGGACAGGGTGGGACAATCAGCCCCAGCATTTT.

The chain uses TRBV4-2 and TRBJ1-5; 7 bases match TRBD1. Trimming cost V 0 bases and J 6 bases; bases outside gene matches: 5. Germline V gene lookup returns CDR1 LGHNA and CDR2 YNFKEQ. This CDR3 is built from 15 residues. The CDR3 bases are TGTGCCAGCAGCCAAGACATAGGGGGCACTCAGCCCCAGCATTTT. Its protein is CASSQDIGGTQPQHF.

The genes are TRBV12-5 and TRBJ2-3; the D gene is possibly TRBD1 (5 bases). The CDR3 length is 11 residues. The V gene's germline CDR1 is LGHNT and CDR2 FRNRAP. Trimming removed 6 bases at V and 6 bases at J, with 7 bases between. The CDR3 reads CASGSGDTQYF. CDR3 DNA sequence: TGTGCTAGTGGATCAGGGGATACGCAGTATTTT. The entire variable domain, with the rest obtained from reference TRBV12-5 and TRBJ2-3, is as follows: DARVTQTPRHKVTEMGQEVTMRCQPILGHNTVFWYRQTMMQGLELLAYFRNRAPLDDSGMPKDRFSAEMPDATLATLKIQPSEPRDSAVYFCASGSGDTQYFGPGTRLTVL.

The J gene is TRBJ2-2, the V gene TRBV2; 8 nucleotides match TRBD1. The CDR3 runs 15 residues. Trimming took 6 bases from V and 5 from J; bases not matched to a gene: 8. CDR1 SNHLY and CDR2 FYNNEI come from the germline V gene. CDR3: CASSPGQGLTGELFF. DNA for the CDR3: TGTGCCAGCAGCCCCGGACAGGGTTTAACCGGGGAGCTGTTTTTT.

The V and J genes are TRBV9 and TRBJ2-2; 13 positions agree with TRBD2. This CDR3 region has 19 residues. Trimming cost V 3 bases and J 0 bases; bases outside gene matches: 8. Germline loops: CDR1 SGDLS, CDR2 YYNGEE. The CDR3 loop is CASSAGLAGDSSNTGELFF. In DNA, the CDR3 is TGTGCCAGCAGCGCCGGACTAGCGGGAGACTCATCGAACACCGGGGAGCTGTTTTTT.

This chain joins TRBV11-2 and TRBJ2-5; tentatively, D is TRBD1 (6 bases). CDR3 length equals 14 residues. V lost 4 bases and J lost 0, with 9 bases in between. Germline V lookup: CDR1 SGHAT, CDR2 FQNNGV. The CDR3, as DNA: TGTGCCAGCAGCTCGGGACACTACCAAGAGACCCAGTACTTC. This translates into CASSSGHYQETQYF.